This T cell receptor (beta chain) was captured in a study of cytomegalovirus exposure and HLA in healthy donors. PCR amplification relied on 60 Vbeta primers (plus 13 Jbeta primers). Sequencing used immunoSEQ multiplex PCR; TCRdb keeps in-frame clones, though not all of them. In the table there are 150,000 to 200,000 clones, roughly 77% of which are singletons. With 6 bases clipped from V and 1 base from J, the junction kept 6 bases outside the gene matches. Germline V CDR1 and CDR2: MDHEN, SYDVKM. This CDR3 spans 16 amino acids. Sequences were obtained from PBMCs. The TCR sequence derives from a woman aged 45-60 years in good health and CMV-seronegative. V is TRBV28 and J is TRBJ1-1; TRBD1 matches at 12 bases. The CDR3 protein is CASRAGTGGRNTEAFF. The CDR3 DNA follows: TGTGCCAGCAGGGCCGGGACAGGGGGCAGGAACACTGAAGCTTTCTTT.